The source of this TCR beta chain is a study of blood T cell repertoires in COVID-19. In the original analysis: Scientists estimated how many nucleated cells there were by amplifying reference gene primers. Sequencing used immunoSEQ multiplex PCR; TCRdb keeps in-frame clones, though not all of them. V, J and clone size are taken as reported in that table, and D and trimming were inferred from the DNA itself. The data contain around 250,000 clones, under 90% of them singletons. V lost 2 bases and J lost 7, with 5 bases in between. This CDR3 is built from 11 residues. CDR1 is SGHDN and CDR2 is FVKESK in the germline V gene.

The sample taken for sequencing was PBMCs or T cells enriched from blood (not recorded which). The origin of this receptor is a man aged 18 to 30 who had recovered from COVID-19. The rearrangement uses TRBV14 and TRBJ1-1; D is uncertain. This CDR3 reads CASSQYSEAFF. CDR3 coding DNA: TGTGCCAGCAGCCAATATAGTGAAGCTTTCTTT.